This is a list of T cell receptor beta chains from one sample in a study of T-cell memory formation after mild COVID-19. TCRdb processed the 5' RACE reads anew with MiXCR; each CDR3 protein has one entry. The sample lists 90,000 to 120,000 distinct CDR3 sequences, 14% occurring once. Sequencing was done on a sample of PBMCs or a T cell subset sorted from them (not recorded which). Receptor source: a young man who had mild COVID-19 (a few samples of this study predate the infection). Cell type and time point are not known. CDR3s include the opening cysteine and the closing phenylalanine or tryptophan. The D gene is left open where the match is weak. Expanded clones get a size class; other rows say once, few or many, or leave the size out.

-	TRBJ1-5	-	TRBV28	CASSSGTVSNQPQHF	TGTGCCAGCAGTTCCGGGACGGTTAGCAATCAGCCCCAGCATTTT
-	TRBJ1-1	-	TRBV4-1	CASSPTIGHLNTEAFF	TGCGCCAGCAGCCCAACGATAGGACATTTGAACACTGAAGCTTTCTTT
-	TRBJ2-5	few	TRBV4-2	CASSHTASRETQYF	TGTGCCAGCAGCCATACTGCTTCGAGGGAGACCCAGTACTTC
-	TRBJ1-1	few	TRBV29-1	CSVHRMGTEAFF	TGCAGCGTGCACAGGATGGGCACTGAAGCTTTCTTT
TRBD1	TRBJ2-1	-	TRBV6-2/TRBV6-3	CASSQIDREDGNEQFF	TGTGCCAGCAGTCAGATTGACAGGGAAGATGGGAATGAGCAGTTCTTC
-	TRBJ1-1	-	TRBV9	CASSERTDLNTEAFF	TGTGCCAGCAGCGAGCGGACAGACCTGAACACTGAAGCTTTCTTT
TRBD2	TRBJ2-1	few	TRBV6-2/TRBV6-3	CASSYNPNGGDNEQFF	TGTGCCAGCAGTTACAACCCGAACGGGGGGGACAATGAGCAGTTCTTC
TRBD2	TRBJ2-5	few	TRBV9	CASSAKASGGEGKTQYF	TGTGCCAGCAGCGCGAAAGCTAGCGGGGGAGAAGGAAAGACCCAGTACTTC
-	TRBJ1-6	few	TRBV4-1	CASSQDPGTNSPLHF	TGCGCCAGCAGCCAAGACCCCGGGACTAATTCACCCCTCCACTTT
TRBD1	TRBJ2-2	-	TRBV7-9	CASSSRQGSGELFF	TGTGCCAGCAGCAGCCGACAGGGGTCCGGGGAGCTGTTTTTT
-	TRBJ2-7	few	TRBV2	CASSEAFLTAYEQYF	TGTGCCAGCAGTGAAGCGTTCCTGACGGCCTACGAGCAGTACTTC
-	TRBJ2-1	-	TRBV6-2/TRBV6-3	CASSYWGPNNEQFF	TGTGCCAGCAGTTATTGGGGGCCGAACAATGAGCAGTTCTTC
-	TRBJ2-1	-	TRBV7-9	CASSTGLINEQFF	TGTGCCAGCAGCACGGGACTTATCAATGAGCAGTTCTTC
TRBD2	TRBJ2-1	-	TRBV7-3	CASSLNRAGGTLNEQFF	TGTGCCAGCAGCTTAAATCGCGCGGGGGGGACCCTCAATGAGCAGTTCTTC
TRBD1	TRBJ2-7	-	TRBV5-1	CASSPVAFPGQVQLTYEQYF	TGCGCCAGCAGCCCCGTCGCCTTTCCGGGACAGGTCCAACTGACCTACGAGCAGTACTTC
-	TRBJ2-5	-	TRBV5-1	CPSSSEGGRQETQYF	TGCCCCAGCAGCTCAGAGGGGGGCAGACAAGAGACCCAGTACTTC
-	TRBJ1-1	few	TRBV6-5	CASTPGGTEAFF	TGTGCCAGCACCCCGGGGGGCACTGAAGCTTTCTTT
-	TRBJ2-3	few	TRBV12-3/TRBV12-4	CASMGDTDTQYF	TGTGCCAGCATGGGCGACACAGATACGCAGTATTTT
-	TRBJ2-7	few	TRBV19	CASSMMTGTFYEQYF	TGTGCCAGTAGTATGATGACAGGAACTTTCTACGAGCAGTACTTC
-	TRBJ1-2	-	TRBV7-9	CASSFVGNYGYTF	TGTGCCAGCAGCTTCGTAGGGAACTATGGCTACACCTTC
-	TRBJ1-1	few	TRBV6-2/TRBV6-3	CASSYSQDGLNTEAFF	TGTGCCAGCAGTTACTCTCAGGACGGTCTGAACACTGAAGCTTTCTTT
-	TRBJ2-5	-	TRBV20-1	CSASPGVVKIGETQYF	TGCAGTGCTAGCCCCGGGGTAGTTAAGATTGGAGAGACCCAGTACTTC
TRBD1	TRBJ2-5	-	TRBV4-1	CASSPTQGASETQYF	TGCGCCAGCAGCCCGACACAGGGGGCATCAGAGACCCAGTACTTC
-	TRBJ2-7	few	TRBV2	CASNWGRLEQYF	TGTGCCAGCAATTGGGGGCGGCTCGAGCAGTACTTC
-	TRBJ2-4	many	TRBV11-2	CASSASKNIQYF	TGTGCCAGCTCCGCGAGCAAAAACATTCAGTACTTC
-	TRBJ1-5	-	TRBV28	CASSPGVQPQHF	TGTGCCAGCAGTCCAGGGGTCCAGCCCCAGCATTTT